This T cell receptor (beta chain) was observed in a study of blood T cell repertoires in COVID-19. Germline V gene data show CDR1 as SGDLS and CDR2 as YYNGEE. There are 11 residues in the CDR3. Trimming removed 2 bases at V and 5 bases at J, with 3 bases between. Assay used: immunoSEQ multiplex PCR; TCRdb lists only in-frame clones, some missing. This sample has a few hundred thousand clones; 70% to 90% occur once, and the top ten carry 3.5% to 5.5%. Cohort 3 donors were reported recovered after two negative PCRs, clearance, or symptom resolution. The receptor was isolated from a woman in her thirties who had recovered from COVID-19. The V and J genes are TRBV9 and TRBJ2-3, with D uncertain. Sequences were obtained from PBMCs or T cells enriched from blood (not recorded which). This CDR3 reads CASSVRDTQYF. The CDR3, as DNA: TGTGCCAGCAGCGTGAGAGATACGCAGTATTTT.